Presented here are 18 T cell receptor beta chains from one specimen sequenced in a study of blood T cell repertoires in COVID-19. Profiling relied on immunoSEQ multiplex PCR, and the TCRdb table lists in-frame clones only, not all of them. Altogether some 270,000 clones are present, around 90% being singletons, with the ten largest covering about 1.7%. The specimen sequenced was PBMCs or T cells enriched from blood (not recorded which). Source of these receptors: a woman in her thirties or forties who had recovered from COVID-19.

The rearrangement uses TRBV6-5 and TRBJ2-7, with TRBD1 matching 7 bases. Germline V CDR1 and CDR2: MNHEY, SVGAGI. Losses at the gene ends were 3 bases for V and 2 bases for J; bases not matched to a gene: 4. The CDR3 has 14 amino acids. The CDR3 spells CASSYRQGPYEQYF. The CDR3 DNA sequence: TGTGCCAGCAGTTATCGACAGGGACCCTACGAGCAGTACTTC.

The chain joins TRBV2 to TRBJ1-6; the D is unclear. Germline CDR1 SNHLY, CDR2 FYNNEI. V was cut by 8 bases and J by 15 bases, with 11 bases left in between. This CDR3 is built from 10 residues. The CDR3 here is CASSTGYLHF. The CDR3 nucleotides read TGTGCCAGCTCTACGGGGTACCTCCACTTT.

This rearrangement joins TRBV6-1 to TRBJ1-2, with 7 bases that match TRBD1. The CDR3 runs 13 residues. CDR1 and CDR2 from the germline V gene are MNHNS and SASEGT. After removal of 3 bases from V and 7 bases from J, the junction contained 5 bases not matched to a gene. In nucleotides, the CDR3 is TGTGCCAGCAGTGAGTCGAGACAGGGTGGCTACACCTTC. This sequence encodes CASSESRQGGYTF.

This clone was recorded a few times. J is TRBJ2-3 and V is TRBV5-4; maybe TRBD1 (5 bases). In germline, CDR1 is SGHNT, CDR2 YYREEE (reference sequence). The CDR3 runs to 14 residues. Trimming removed 6 bases from V and 4 bases from J, with 15 bases in between. CDR3 in DNA: TGTGCCAGCACCAAACGTGACAGCTCAGATACGCAGTATTTT. This encodes CASTKRDSSDTQYF.

The V and J genes are TRBV11-3 and TRBJ2-7, with TRBD2 as a possible D gene (5 bases). V lost 0 bases to trimming and J lost 7 bases, with 13 bases between them. CDR3 length: 14 amino acids. Germline V gives CDR1 SGHNT, CDR2 YENEEA. CDR3 region: CASSLDGLAREQYF. CDR3 bases: TGTGCCAGCAGCTTAGATGGACTTGCACGAGAGCAGTACTTC. Full variable domain (remainder filled in from reference TRBV11-3 and TRBJ2-7): EAGVVQSPRYKIIEKKQPVAFWCNPISGHNTLYWYLQNLGQGPELLIRYENEEAVDDSQLPKDRFSAERLKGVDSTLKIQPAELGDSAVYLCASSLDGLAREQYFGPGTRLTVT.

The rearrangement joins TRBV20-1 to TRBJ1-3, with 7 positions matching TRBD1. The germline V gene encodes CDR1 DFQATT and CDR2 SNEGSKA (reference sequence). Unmatched junction bases numbered 10, after V lost 3 bases and J lost 2 bases. This CDR3 is 16 amino acids long. In nucleotides, the CDR3 is TGCAGTGCTAGTCTACGTAAACAGGGGACTGGAAACACCATATATTTT. Its translation: CSASLRKQGTGNTIYF.

The chain is built from TRBV9 and TRBJ1-2; D might be TRBD1 (5 bases). V was shortened by 6 bases and J by 8 bases, with 20 bases between the two germline ends. This CDR3 spans 14 amino acids. Per the germline V gene, CDR1 is SGDLS and CDR2 is YYNGEE. CDR3 sequence (DNA): TGTGCCAGCAACCCCGGGGAGGGGATGGGCGGCTACACCTTC. It encodes CASNPGEGMGGYTF.

The chain carries TRBV9 and TRBJ1-2; a weak D match, TRBD1 (6 bases). This CDR3 is built from 17 residues. Per germline, CDR1 SGDLS and CDR2 YYNGEE. V gave up 4 bases and J gave up 4 bases, with 23 bases separating them. Written as DNA, the CDR3 is TGTGCCAGCAGCTCCTACAGGGAGTCTTACAATCTCTATGGCTACACCTTC. Its protein product is CASSSYRESYNLYGYTF.

The chain joins TRBV3-1 (or the pseudogene TRBV3-2) to TRBJ2-6, with TRBD1 identical over 9 bases. CDR1 and CDR2 (germline): LGHDT, YNNKEL (reference sequence). There are 18 residues in the CDR3. After removal of 4 bases from V and 2 bases from J, the junction contained 9 bases not matched to a gene. The CDR3 DNA sequence: TGTGCCAGCAGCCCGTCCATGGGGACAGGGCCTGGGGCCAACGTCCTGACTTTC. It codes for CASSPSMGTGPGANVLTF.

CDR3 region: CASSPLGQGGETQYF. The CDR3 nucleotides read TGTGCCAGCAGTCCACTAGGACAGGGCGGGGAGACCCAGTACTTC. The V gene is TRBV6-5, the J gene TRBJ2-5, with 8 bases identical to TRBD1. V lost 5 bases, J lost 5 bases, and 10 bases stayed unmatched. From germline, CDR1 is MNHEY and CDR2 SVGAGI. The CDR3 has 15 amino acids.

This sequence joins TRBV5-1 and TRBJ1-1; 12 bases line up with TRBD1. V was pared by 4 bases and J by 1 base, with 5 bases of the junction left unmatched. The CDR3 runs 16 residues. Germline assignment: CDR1 SGHRS and CDR2 YFSETQ. CDR3 loop: CASSGDRGLENTEAFF. The CDR3 bases are TGCGCCAGCAGCGGGGACAGGGGGCTGGAGAACACTGAAGCTTTCTTT. The entire variable domain, with the rest obtained from reference TRBV5-1 and TRBJ1-1, is as follows: KAGVTQTPRYLIKTRGQQVTLSCSPISGHRSVSWYQQTPGQGLQFLFEYFSETQRNKGNFPGRFSGRQFSNSRSEMNVSTLELGDSALYLCASSGDRGLENTEAFFGQGTRLTVV.

The chain joins TRBV15 to TRBJ1-4; no definite D call. The CDR3 covers 15 residues. The V end lost 0 bases, the J end lost 3 bases, and 8 bases lay between the germline ends. Germline assignment: CDR1 LNHNV and CDR2 YYDKDF (reference sequence). The CDR3 sequence: CATSREVSSNEKLFF. The CDR3 bases are TGTGCCACCAGCAGAGAGGTCAGTTCTAATGAAAAACTGTTTTTT.

V and J are TRBV4-2 and TRBJ2-2; 11 bases align to TRBD2. CDR1 and CDR2 from the germline V gene are LGHNA and YNFKEQ. V dropped 5 bases and J dropped 1; count of bases not matched to a gene: 3. The CDR3 loop spans 16 amino acids. The CDR3 coding sequence is TGTGCCAGCAGCAAAACTAGCGGGGGGAACACCGGGGAGCTGTTTTTT. As protein: CASSKTSGGNTGELFF.

The V call is TRBV18, the J call TRBJ1-2; 8 nucleotides match TRBD1. This CDR3 has 14 residues. Germline CDR1 reads KGHSH; CDR2 reads LQKENI. V was clipped by 4 bases and J by 5 bases; unmatched bases: 6. The CDR3 protein is CASSRGDRSYGYTF. DNA of the CDR3: TGTGCCAGCTCACGGGGGGACAGGTCGTATGGCTACACCTTC.

The gene calls are TRBV4-1 and TRBJ2-2; maybe TRBD2 (5 bases). The germline V and J ends were trimmed by 0 bases and 3 bases, with 17 bases remaining between them. The germline gives CDR1 MGHRA, CDR2 YSYEKL. The CDR3 runs 18 residues. The CDR3 region is CASSQERSGEPYTGELFF. The DNA for the CDR3 is TGCGCCAGCAGCCAAGAAAGGTCCGGGGAACCTTACACCGGGGAGCTGTTTTTT.

The gene calls are TRBV27 and TRBJ2-1, with a weak D call TRBD2 (5 bases). Trimming removed 6 bases at V and 0 bases at J, with 21 bases between. CDR1 and CDR2 (germline): MNHEY, SMNVEV (reference sequence). The length of the CDR3 is 18 residues. The CDR3 sequence: CASSPSLGVLSSYNEQFF. The CDR3 nucleotides read TGTGCCAGCAGCCCATCTCTCGGGGTGTTAAGCTCCTACAATGAGCAGTTCTTC.

This clone was found once. The chain has TRBV4-3 and TRBJ2-7, with 7 bases identical to TRBD2. Germline CDR1 reads LGHNA; CDR2 reads YSLEER. The CDR3 consists of 15 residues. Germline trimming cut 0 bases from V and 3 bases from J; bases unmatched to any gene: 5. CDR3 residues: CASSQDRGDFYEQYF. CDR3 nucleotide sequence: TGCGCCAGCAGCCAAGATCGGGGGGACTTCTACGAGCAGTACTTC.

The V gene is TRBV29-1, the J gene TRBJ2-2; TRBD2 agrees at 11 bases. V trimming: 8 bases; J trimming: 1 base; junction bases outside the gene matches: 3. Germline V gene data show CDR1 as SQVTM and CDR2 as ANQGSEA. The CDR3 is made up of 14 amino acids. The DNA of the CDR3 is TGCAGCACGGGGACTAGCGGGAACACCGGGGAGCTGTTTTTT. This codes for CSTGTSGNTGELFF.